Following are 23 T cell receptor beta chains from one sample sequenced in a study of OX40 agonist ivuxolimab in advanced cancers. Sequencing was performed with immunoSEQ multiplex PCR; in TCRdb, only in-frame clones are kept and a portion is missing. Of tens of thousands of clones listed, roughly 83% are singletons. Sequenced material: CD4+ or CD8+ T cells sorted from blood, taken in a trial of the OX40 agonist ivuxolimab. These receptors came from an adult with an advanced solid tumor such as melanoma, head and neck, liver or kidney cancer.

The chain links TRBV5-1 to TRBJ2-1, with 7 bases aligning to TRBD2. Germline CDR1 SGHRS, CDR2 YFSETQ. The CDR3 is 14 residues long. V lost 5 bases to trimming and J lost 2 bases; unmatched junction nucleotides: 4. This CDR3 is CASSGTSAYNEQFF. CDR3 in DNA: TGCGCCAGCAGTGGTACTAGCGCCTACAATGAGCAGTTCTTC.

The CDR3 reads CASSPPVGGYTF. For the CDR3, the DNA is TGTGCCAGCAGTCCCCCTGTGGGGGGCTACACCTTC. J is TRBJ1-2 and V is TRBV6-6; D not certain. The germline V and J ends were trimmed by 5 bases and 8 bases, with 12 bases remaining between them. Germline values: CDR1 MNHNY, CDR2 SVGAGI (reference sequence). This CDR3 spans 12 amino acids.

This clone was found a few times. The gene calls are TRBV7-9 and TRBJ1-2; a weak D match, TRBD1 (6 bases). CDR1 is SEHNR, CDR2 FQNEAQ, per germline (reference sequence). With 7 bases removed from V and 7 bases from J, the gap between germline ends came to 13 bases. The CDR3 runs 12 residues. As DNA, the CDR3 is TGTGCCAGCACCCCACAGGGCGGTGGCTACACCTTC. Translated, it gives CASTPQGGGYTF. Drawing the rest from reference TRBV7-9 and TRBJ1-2, the complete variable domain is DTGVSQNPRHKITKRGQNVTFRCDPISEHNRLYWYRQTLGQGPEFLTYFQNEAQLEKSRLLSDRFSAERPKGSFSTLEIQRTEQGDSAMYLCASTPQGGGYTFGSGTRLTVV.

The sample holds one count of this clone. CDR3 protein: CASSPRSSGNWLDTQYF. CDR3 DNA: TGTGCCAGCAGCCCCCGCTCTAGCGGGAATTGGTTAGATACGCAGTATTTT. The chain recombines TRBV9 with TRBJ2-3, with 9 nucleotides matching TRBD2. CDR3 length: 17 residues. The J segment lost 5 bases and the V segment lost 4 bases, leaving 14 bases of the junction unmatched. Germline V gene lookup returns CDR1 SGDLS and CDR2 YYNGEE.

The gene calls are TRBV11-2 and TRBJ1-1; D unclear. CDR1 SGHAT and CDR2 FQNNGV come from the germline V gene. This CDR3 has 15 amino acids. The V and J ends lost 0 bases and 1 base respectively, with 9 bases between them. The CDR3 loop is CASSLDHEGNTEAFF. The CDR3 DNA reads as TGTGCCAGCAGCTTAGATCACGAGGGGAACACTGAAGCTTTCTTT.

The chain employs TRBV6-5 and TRBJ2-5; 8 bases are a match to TRBD2. The CDR3 contains 12 residues. V lost 5 bases to trimming and J lost 4 bases; unmatched junction nucleotides: 0. Germline values: CDR1 MNHEY, CDR2 SVGAGI. CDR3 amino acids: CASSSGRETQYF. CDR3 DNA: TGTGCCAGCAGTAGCGGGAGAGAGACCCAGTACTTC.

Points on this clone: The same CDR3 is also encoded by other DNA sequences in this sample. The chain carries TRBV7-8 and TRBJ1-2; 8 bases match TRBD1. J gave up 4 bases and V 3 bases, and 4 bases lay outside the gene matches. Germline CDR1 reads SGHVS; CDR2 reads FQNEAQ. There are 14 residues in the CDR3. In DNA form, the CDR3 reads TGTGCCAGCAGCTTGGGGACAGGTCGCTATGGCTACACCTTC. Translated: CASSLGTGRYGYTF.

V and J are TRBV18 and TRBJ2-7; 9 nucleotides match TRBD1. Germline CDR1 KGHSH, CDR2 LQKENI. Losses at the gene ends were 4 bases for V and 4 bases for J; bases not matched to a gene: 11. The CDR3 is 16 residues long. CDR3 amino acids: CASSLDGTGHWYEQYF. DNA for the CDR3: TGTGCCAGCTCACTTGACGGGACAGGGCATTGGTACGAGCAGTACTTC.

The chain couples TRBV11-3 to TRBJ2-7; the match to TRBD1 covers 9 bases. The trim removed 5 bases at V and 1 base at J, leaving 3 bases unmatched. Germline V lookup: CDR1 SGHNT, CDR2 YENEEA. CDR3 size: 14 residues. Here the CDR3 reads CASSPGQGSYEQYF. The CDR3 DNA reads TGTGCCAGCAGCCCTGGACAGGGGTCCTACGAGCAGTACTTC.

V is TRBV27 and J is TRBJ2-5; possibly TRBD2 for D (6 bases). Germline V lookup: CDR1 MNHEY, CDR2 SMNVEV (reference sequence). Deletions cut 10 bases from V and 5 bases from J, with 14 bases between. The CDR3 loop spans 12 amino acids. This chain's CDR3 is CATSGVGETQYF. The CDR3 DNA sequence: TGTGCCACCTCGGGGGTGGGGGAGACCCAGTACTTC.

V usage is TRBV6-5 and J usage is TRBJ1-2; weak D call: TRBD1 (5 bases). V was trimmed by 6 bases and J by 12 bases, leaving 14 bases between them. CDR3 length equals 11 residues. Germline-derived CDR1 and CDR2 are MNHEY and SVGAGI. CDR3 nucleotide sequence: TGTGCCAGCAGACTCGGGACCGTTCACACCTTC. It translates to CASRLGTVHTF.

The chain joins TRBV19 to TRBJ2-5; D call uncertain. The DNA end lines up better with TRBJ2-7; the J call may be wrong. The CDR3 is 13 amino acids. The V gene's germline CDR1 is LNHDA and CDR2 SQIVND (reference sequence). The CDR3 DNA follows: TGTGCCAGTAGTTCCAAGTCCGTGGGCGAGCAGTACTTC. Its translation is CASSSKSVGEQYF.

The gene calls are TRBV5-1 and TRBJ1-1; TRBD1 is a possible D gene (5 bases). CDR1 is SGHRS, CDR2 YFSETQ, per germline. The V end lost 5 bases, the J end lost 0 bases, and 11 bases lay between the germline ends. The CDR3 is 14 amino acids. CDR3 coding DNA: TGCGCCAGCAGTCCCAGGGACCTGAACACTGAAGCTTTCTTT. This encodes CASSPRDLNTEAFF.

The chain joins TRBV15 to TRBJ1-2, with D possibly TRBD1 on 6 matching bases. The CDR3 has 19 amino acids. V dropped 1 base and J dropped 2 bases, with 23 bases sitting between them. Germline CDR1 and CDR2: LNHNV and YYDKDF (reference sequence). The CDR3 loop is CATSRAATFGGTLNYGYTF. CDR3 DNA sequence: TGTGCCACCAGCAGAGCTGCCACCTTCGGGGGCACGCTCAACTATGGCTACACCTTC.

The rearrangement joins TRBV5-1 to TRBJ2-1, with TRBD1 as a possible D gene (6 bases). The CDR3 spans 15 residues. The germline V gene encodes CDR1 SGHRS and CDR2 YFSETQ. V was shortened by 0 bases and J by 4 bases, with 11 bases between the two germline ends. CDR3 loop: CASSLGRGAYNEQFF. The CDR3 region has the DNA TGCGCCAGCAGCTTGGGCAGGGGAGCTTACAATGAGCAGTTCTTC. Drawing the rest from reference TRBV5-1 and TRBJ2-1, the complete variable domain is KAGVTQTPRYLIKTRGQQVTLSCSPISGHRSVSWYQQTPGQGLQFLFEYFSETQRNKGNFPGRFSGRQFSNSRSEMNVSTLELGDSALYLCASSLGRGAYNEQFFGPGTRLTVL.

The J gene is TRBJ1-2, the V gene TRBV10-3, with TRBD1 matching over 9 bases. The germline V gene encodes CDR1 ENHRY and CDR2 SYGVKD. CDR3 length: 13 amino acids. V lost 6 bases, J lost 7 bases, and 6 bases stayed unmatched. The CDR3 is CAISPGQGSGYTF. The DNA for the CDR3 is TGTGCCATCAGCCCGGGACAGGGTTCTGGCTACACCTTC.

The table lists this clone with a few counts. The gene calls are TRBV5-1 and TRBJ2-7; D remains ambiguous. This CDR3 comprises 13 residues. V lost 2 bases, J lost 5 bases, and 11 bases lay in between. CDR1 and CDR2 (germline): SGHRS, YFSETQ. In nucleotides, the CDR3 is TGCGCCAGCAGCTTCTCTCTTGGAAACGAGCAGTACTTC. This gives the protein CASSFSLGNEQYF.

The chain employs TRBV15 and TRBJ2-7; no reliable D call. Per the germline V gene, CDR1 is LNHNV and CDR2 is YYDKDF (reference sequence). The germline V and J ends were trimmed by 1 base and 5 bases, with 9 bases remaining between them. This CDR3 contains 13 residues. In DNA, the CDR3 is TGTGCCACCAGCAGAGGTCCGGCAGACGAGCAGTACTTC. Its protein is CATSRGPADEQYF.

The chain has TRBV27 and TRBJ2-7, with 7 bases matching TRBD1. Per germline, CDR1 MNHEY and CDR2 SMNVEV (reference sequence). V dropped 3 bases and J dropped 7; count of bases not matched to a gene: 6. This CDR3 is 13 amino acids long. The CDR3 DNA is TGTGCCAGCAGTTTTAATGACAGGGAGGAGCAGTACTTC. Its translation is CASSFNDREEQYF.

V is TRBV5-4 and J is TRBJ2-5; tentatively, D is TRBD2 (5 bases). The last part of the DNA fits TRBJ2-7 better; the J call may be wrong. Germline assignment: CDR1 SGHNT and CDR2 YYREEE (reference sequence). The CDR3 is 15 residues long. The CDR3 loop is CASSPDSRSSYEQYF. CDR3 bases: TGTGCCAGCAGCCCGGACTCCCGGAGCTCCTACGAGCAGTACTTC.

The chain links TRBV7-2 to TRBJ2-1; 7 bases are a match to TRBD1. This CDR3 region has 15 residues. Germline V gene sequence: CDR1 SGHTA, CDR2 FQGNSA. V lost 6 bases, J lost 4 bases, and 9 bases stayed unmatched. This CDR3 is CASRLTGTDYNEQFF. CDR3 nucleotide sequence: TGTGCCAGCAGGTTAACCGGGACAGATTACAATGAGCAGTTCTTC.

This clone occurred a few times. The genes are TRBV10-2 and TRBJ2-7, with D perhaps TRBD1 (6 bases). V lost 3 bases to trimming and J lost 3 bases, with 21 bases between them. The germline V gene encodes CDR1 WSHSY and CDR2 SAAADI. This CDR3 has 17 amino acids. The CDR3 sequence is CASSDRAGDGKSYEQYF. DNA for the CDR3: TGCGCCAGCAGTGATAGGGCAGGGGACGGGAAAAGCTACGAGCAGTACTTC.

This clone turned up a few times. This sequence joins TRBV4-2 and TRBJ2-5, with 12 bases aligning to TRBD2. With 2 bases clipped from V and 0 bases from J, the junction kept 1 base outside the gene matches. Per the germline V gene, CDR1 is LGHNA and CDR2 is YNFKEQ. The CDR3 has 16 residues. The CDR3 DNA is TGTGCCAGCAGCCAAACTAGCGGGGGGAACCAAGAGACCCAGTACTTC. Amino acid sequence: CASSQTSGGNQETQYF.